A selection of T cell receptor beta chains follows, all from one sample in a study of CD8 T cells in Susac syndrome. TCRdb reprocessed the immunoSEQ multiplex PCR reads with MiXCR, giving one entry per CDR3 protein. The table includes about 200,000 distinct CDR3 sequences, 85% to 95% detected once. The sample comprised CD4+ T cells from PBMCs. These receptors all stem from a human donor in good health. Each CDR3 is given with its conserved first and last residue. D genes are given only for firm matches.

NA	TRBV29-1	TRBJ1-2	TGCAGCGTTGTACCAGGGGTAGTCTATGGCTACACCTTC	CSVVPGVVYGYTF
TRBD1	TRBV5-4	TRBJ1-6	TGTGCCAGCAGCTTGCCGCAGGGGGCCCTAATGGGTTCACCCCTCCACTTT	CASSLPQGALMGSPLHF
TRBD1	TRBV19	TRBJ1-6	TGTGCCAGTAGTCCCCACGTCCGGGACAGAAATTCACCCCTCCACTTT	CASSPHVRDRNSPLHF
TRBD1	TRBV12-3/TRBV12-4	TRBJ1-2	TGTGCCAGCAGACAAGACAGGGGCTCCTATGGCTACACCTTC	CASRQDRGSYGYTF
TRBD2	TRBV29-1	TRBJ2-1	TGCAGCGTGGGATGGACTAGCGGGAATGAGCAGTTCTTC	CSVGWTSGNEQFF
NA	TRBV2	TRBJ2-4	TGTGCCAGCAGTTTAACCCGGGGGCGGGCCCTCGTCAACATTCAGTACTTC	CASSLTRGRALVNIQYF
TRBD2	TRBV4-1	TRBJ2-3	TGCGCCAGCAGCCAAGGGCTAGCGGGGGGGCCGGGAGATACGCAGTATTTT	CASSQGLAGGPGDTQYF
NA	TRBV29-1	TRBJ1-2	TGCAGCGTTGCAGGGGTTTCTAACTATGGCTACACCTTC	CSVAGVSNYGYTF
NA	TRBV29-1	TRBJ2-2	TGCAGCGTTGGGACACCCTCGAACACCGGGGAGCTGTTTTTT	CSVGTPSNTGELFF
NA	TRBV4-1	TRBJ1-6	TGCGCCAGCAGCCAAGAGTCAACAGGGAGGAATTCACCCCTCCACTTT	CASSQESTGRNSPLHF
NA	TRBV4-1	TRBJ2-6	TGCGCCAGCAGCCAAGAAGTCCTCTCTGGGGCCAACGTCCTGACTTTC	CASSQEVLSGANVLTF
TRBD2	TRBV7-9	TRBJ2-5	TGTGCCAGCAGCTTGTCTAGCGGGGACCAAGAGACCCAGTACTTC	CASSLSSGDQETQYF
NA	TRBV27	TRBJ1-1	TGTGCCAGCACAGGTCACCGGGAGAGCACTGAAGCTTTCTTT	CASTGHRESTEAFF
TRBD1	TRBV6-5	TRBJ1-2	TGTGCCAGCAGTTACAGGGACAGGGTGTTCGGCTACACCTTC	CASSYRDRVFGYTF
NA	TRBV20-1	TRBJ2-1	TGCAGTGCTAGGGCTGGTACCGACAATGAGCAGTTCTTC	CSARAGTDNEQFF
NA	TRBV28	TRBJ2-1	TGTGCCAGCAGTTTACCATCTAGAAGGGAGCAGTTCTTC	CASSLPSRREQFF
TRBD2	TRBV20-1	TRBJ2-1	TGCAGTGCTAGGGCGCTTACCGGGACTAGCTTAAATGAGCAGTTCTTC	CSARALTGTSLNEQFF
NA	TRBV7-2	TRBJ1-2	TGTGCCAGCAGCCTCGACATGAACTATGGCTACACCTTC	CASSLDMNYGYTF
NA	TRBV12-3/TRBV12-4	TRBJ1-5	TGTGCCAGCACCCGCAGGGGTTATCAGCCCCAGCATTTT	CASTRRGYQPQHF
TRBD2	TRBV3-1	TRBJ2-3	TGTGCCAGCAGCCAAGAGAGCGGGGGGGCAGATACGCAGTATTTT	CASSQESGGADTQYF
TRBD1	TRBV20-1	TRBJ1-2	TGCAGTGCTAGTGCCTCCGACCGGGACAGCTTCTATGGCTACACCTTC	CSASASDRDSFYGYTF
NA	TRBV7-9	TRBJ1-4	TGTGCCAGCACCTACGGGGGAGTCACCGTAAATGAAAAACTGTTTTTT	CASTYGGVTVNEKLFF
NA	TRBV24-1	TRBJ1-1	TGTGCCACCAGATCCGGGACCAGCGGTGAAGCTTTCTTT	CATRSGTSGEAFF
NA	TRBV19	TRBJ2-6	TGTGCCAGTAGTATCTCTAGGCACCAACCCTCTGGGGCCAACGTCCTGACTTTC	CASSISRHQPSGANVLTF
NA	TRBV3-1	TRBJ1-5	TGTGCCAGCAGAGATTCTTCACTGGATCAGCCCCAGCATTTT	CASRDSSLDQPQHF
TRBD2	TRBV15	TRBJ2-7	TGTGCCACCAGCCGCGGGGGAGACTACGAGCAGTACTTC	CATSRGGDYEQYF
NA	TRBV14	TRBJ2-5	TGTGCCAGCAGCCAATTCGGGGCGGCGGGTGAGACCCAGTACTTC	CASSQFGAAGETQYF
TRBD1	TRBV7-2	TRBJ1-5	TGTGCCAGCAGCAGACAACAGGGGTACAATCAGCCCCAGCATTTT	CASSRQQGYNQPQHF
TRBD1	TRBV5-1	TRBJ2-2	TGCGCCAGCAGAACGACAGGGGTTAGTAGCACCGGGGAGCTGTTTTTT	CASRTTGVSSTGELFF
TRBD2	TRBV5-4	TRBJ2-1	TGTGCCAGCAGCTTGTCGGGACTAGCGGGAGCTGGAGAGCAGTTCTTC	CASSLSGLAGAGEQFF
NA	TRBV5-1	TRBJ1-5	TGCGCCAGCGCAACCGTTCCCGGGAATCAGCCCCAGCATTTT	CASATVPGNQPQHF